This is a list of T cell receptor beta chains from one sample in a study of T cells in Graves' hyperthyroidism and ophthalmopathy. TCRdb passed the multiplex PCR reads through MiXCR, listing each CDR3 protein once. Among about 620,000 distinct CDR3 sequences listed, roughly 17% were seen once. Sequenced sample: blood. These receptors all stem from a woman aged 25 to 39 with Graves' hyperthyroidism. The CDR3 runs from the conserved cysteine through the conserved F or W. A D gene is named only where the DNA matches it firmly. The listing skips clone size in some rows; elsewhere it reads once, few, many or a size class.

size,V,J,D,DNA,CDR3
few,TRBV5-6,TRBJ2-7,TRBD1,TGTGCCAGCAGCTTGATGGGGGGGGACAGGGGCTACGAGCAGTACTTC,CASSLMGGDRGYEQYF
.,TRBV5-1,TRBJ2-2,.,TGCGCCAGCAGCCAACCCGGGTGGGACACCGGGGAGCTGTTTTTT,CASSQPGWDTGELFF
many,TRBV7-2,TRBJ1-1,.,TGTGCCAGCAGCCTAGCGGGCGGGGGGGGGACTGAAGCTTTCTTT,CASSLAGGGGTEAFF
.,TRBV12-3/TRBV12-4,TRBJ1-1,.,TGTGCCAGCAGTTTAGGGTTTGAAATGAACACTGAAGCTTTCTTT,CASSLGFEMNTEAFF
many,TRBV13,TRBJ2-1,.,TGTGCCAGCAGCTTCCCAGAACAGGGAGACGAGCAGTTCTTC,CASSFPEQGDEQFF
.,TRBV5-6,TRBJ1-1,.,TGTGCCAGCACCCTTGTGGGCAGGTTTGGCACTGAAGCTTTCTTT,CASTLVGRFGTEAFF
many,TRBV27,TRBJ1-6,TRBD1,TGTGCCAGCAGTTTCCGGGACAGGGCTTTACCCCTCCACTTT,CASSFRDRALPLHF
.,TRBV18,TRBJ2-4,.,TGTGCCAGCTCACCAGACCCGACTGACGGCATTCAGTACTTC,CASSPDPTDGIQYF
many,TRBV30,TRBJ2-2,.,TGTGCCTGGAGTCCAGGTCCCGGGGAGCTGTTTTTT,CAWSPGPGELFF
many,TRBV3-1,TRBJ1-1,.,TGTGCCAGCAGCCACCCGACAGCAAGGAACACTGAAGCTTTCTTT,CASSHPTARNTEAFF
.,TRBV5-1,TRBJ2-5,.,TGCGCCAGCAGCACTCAGACGTTTGTGGAGACCCAGTACTTC,CASSTQTFVETQYF
many,TRBV12-3/TRBV12-4,TRBJ1-2,.,TGTGCCAGCAGCGGGACCTACTATGGCTACACCTTC,CASSGTYYGYTF
.,TRBV30,TRBJ2-3,TRBD2,TGTGCCTGGAGCCGACTAGCGGGAGGGGGCACAGATACGCAGTATTTT,CAWSRLAGGGTDTQYF
.,TRBV29-1,TRBJ2-7,TRBD2,TGCAGCGTTGGGCGTGGCGGGAGCTCCTACGAGCAGTACTTC,CSVGRGGSSYEQYF
.,TRBV5-5,TRBJ2-6,TRBD1,TGTGCCAGCAGCATCCTATGGACAGGGGGGGCATCTGGGGCCAACGTCCTGACTTTC,CASSILWTGGASGANVLTF
many,TRBV13,TRBJ2-1,.,TGTGCCAGCAGCTTAGACGGGGACAATGAGCAGTTCTTC,CASSLDGDNEQFF
.,TRBV11-2,TRBJ2-1,TRBD1,TGTGCCAGCAGCTTAGATACGGGACAGGGGTACAATGAGCAGTTCTTC,CASSLDTGQGYNEQFF
.,TRBV24-1,TRBJ1-1,.,TGTGCCACCAGTATGGGACAATCCACTGAAGCTTTCTTT,CATSMGQSTEAFF
few,TRBV6-4,TRBJ2-1,TRBD2,TGTGCCACCTCGGGGGGGAGGGCTGGTGAGCAGTTCTTC,CATSGGRAGEQFF
many,TRBV12-3/TRBV12-4,TRBJ1-2,.,TGTGCCAGCAGTGGGGGAGGAGGGGCCTATTCCCTCTATGGCTACACCTTC,CASSGGGGAYSLYGYTF
many,TRBV2,TRBJ2-3,.,TGTGCCAGCAGTGACGGGACTGTTACAGATACGCAGTATTTT,CASSDGTVTDTQYF
many,TRBV11-2,TRBJ2-7,.,TGTGCCAGCAGCTTAGATAGGGGATTCGACGAGCAGTACTTC,CASSLDRGFDEQYF
.,TRBV19,TRBJ2-5,.,TGTGCCAGTAGTCCCAACAGGGAACAAGAGACCCAGTACTTC,CASSPNREQETQYF
few,TRBV28,TRBJ2-7,.,TGTGCCAGCAGTCCTCCAAGCAGACAGAAGAACTCCTACGAGCAGTACTTC,CASSPPSRQKNSYEQYF
many,TRBV2,TRBJ2-5,TRBD2,TGTGCCAGCAGAATTAGCGGGAGTTCCGCAGAGACCCAGTACTTC,CASRISGSSAETQYF
.,TRBV11-2,TRBJ2-1,TRBD2,TGTGCCAGCAGCTTAAGTACTAGCGGGAGGGTCTCCTACAATGAGCAGTTCTTC,CASSLSTSGRVSYNEQFF
.,TRBV9,TRBJ2-1,TRBD1,TGTGCCAGCAGCAAGGGACAGGGGGACATAGGTGAGCAGTTCTTC,CASSKGQGDIGEQFF
many,TRBV30,TRBJ2-3,TRBD1,TGTGCCGGGCAGGGGGCGGAAGATACGCAGTATTTT,CAGQGAEDTQYF
.,TRBV7-2,TRBJ2-5,TRBD2,TGTGCCAGCAGCTTAGCGCTACTAGCGGGAGGATTAGAGACCCAGTACTTC,CASSLALLAGGLETQYF
many,TRBV5-1,TRBJ2-7,TRBD2,TGCGCCAGCAGTTTTAGCGGGAACCTACCCTACGAGCAGTACTTC,CASSFSGNLPYEQYF
many,TRBV24-1,TRBJ2-5,.,TGTGCCACCAGTGATTTAGGGCAGGGGCAAGAGACCCAGTACTTC,CATSDLGQGQETQYF
many,TRBV10-3,TRBJ2-5,.,TGTGCCATCAGTGAGCTGGGGAACAGCGTTGAGACCCAGTACTTC,CAISELGNSVETQYF
.,TRBV27,TRBJ2-7,.,TGTGCCAGCAGTTTCTGGGGTTCCCTCTCCTACGAGCAGTACTTC,CASSFWGSLSYEQYF
few,TRBV6-1,TRBJ1-4,TRBD1,TGTGCCAGCAGTTTTGGGACAGGGTCTACTAATGAAAAACTGTTTTTT,CASSFGTGSTNEKLFF
few,TRBV7-9,TRBJ1-2,.,TGTGCCAGCAGCTTAGGCCTTGGACATATCGCCTACTATGGCTACACCTTC,CASSLGLGHIAYYGYTF
few,TRBV29-1,TRBJ2-1,.,TGCAGCGTGATTATCCCCTCAAGCTTCTCCTACAATGAGCAGTTCTTC,CSVIIPSSFSYNEQFF
many,TRBV2,TRBJ2-3,.,TGTGCCAGCAGAGTCGACAGACGATACACAGATACGCAGTATTTT,CASRVDRRYTDTQYF
.,TRBV20-1,TRBJ1-4,.,TGCAGTGCCCCTCAGTCCTTTAATGAAAAACTGTTTTTT,CSAPQSFNEKLFF
.,TRBV28,TRBJ1-5,.,TGTGCCAGCAGTTTGACAGGAGGAAGTCAGCCCCAGCATTTT,CASSLTGGSQPQHF
many,TRBV2,TRBJ2-7,TRBD1,TGTGCCAGCGGACAGGGGTGGGAGCAGTACTTC,CASGQGWEQYF
few,TRBV25-1,TRBJ2-1,TRBD2,TGTGCCAGCAGTGTTTCGGGGGGGATACCTAATTACAATGAGCAGTTCTTC,CASSVSGGIPNYNEQFF
few,TRBV15,TRBJ2-2,.,TGTGCCACCAGCTTGAGACCCGGGACAATCACCGGGGAGCTGTTTTTT,CATSLRPGTITGELFF
many,TRBV28,TRBJ2-7,TRBD1,TGTGCCAGCAGTCGACCCGGGACAGTGACCTACGAGCAGTACTTC,CASSRPGTVTYEQYF
many,TRBV12-3/TRBV12-4,TRBJ2-5,.,TGTGCCAGCAGTTTAATGGGGGTGTACCAAGAGACCCAGTACTTC,CASSLMGVYQETQYF
many,TRBV30,TRBJ1-1,.,TGTGCCTGGAGGACAGGCGTTAACACTGAAGCTTTCTTT,CAWRTGVNTEAFF
many,TRBV20-1,TRBJ2-3,.,TGCAGTGCTATTGAGGCCTCGGATACGCAGTATTTT,CSAIEASDTQYF
many,TRBV24-1,TRBJ2-1,.,TGTGCCACCAGTGATTTAGGAGGGGACGATGAGCAGTTCTTC,CATSDLGGDDEQFF
.,TRBV4-3,TRBJ2-4,.,TGCGCCAGCAGCCAAGATCGGTATGGCAGGGGAGAGAACATTCAGTACTTC,CASSQDRYGRGENIQYF
.,TRBV5-6,TRBJ2-4,.,TGTGCCAGCAGCGCCCCCGGACTAGCCAAAAACATTCAGTACTTC,CASSAPGLAKNIQYF
few,TRBV27,TRBJ1-4,.,TGTGCCAGCAGAAAAACACAGGGAGTCCATGAAAAACTGTTTTTT,CASRKTQGVHEKLFF
many,TRBV5-1,TRBJ2-1,TRBD1,TGCGCCAGCTTGGGGACAGAATACAATGAGCAGTTCTTC,CASLGTEYNEQFF
few,TRBV6-5,TRBJ2-7,TRBD2,TGTGCCAGCAGTTACACGGGGGGGGACGAAGGCTACGAGCAGTACTTC,CASSYTGGDEGYEQYF
.,TRBV7-3,TRBJ1-3,TRBD1,TGTGCCAGCAGCTTTGACAGGGGGCCTGGAAACACCATATATTTT,CASSFDRGPGNTIYF
many,TRBV7-2,TRBJ2-7,.,TGTGCCAGCAGCTTATACCAGAGCTCCTACGAGCAGTACTTC,CASSLYQSSYEQYF
few,TRBV9,TRBJ1-6,TRBD1,TGTGCCAGCAGCGTAGGCGTACAGGGGGACGGTTCACCCCTCCACTTT,CASSVGVQGDGSPLHF